This T cell receptor beta chain was identified during a study of blood T cells in healthy people across ages. Study as a whole: When template switching was applied, about one barcoded beta molecule was captured per two T cells. Study-wide findings and caveats: Changes seen in expanded clonotypes were possibly confounded by donor CMV status left unknown.

In regard to this clonotype: What it recognizes is unknown. One end of the junction fails to match germline, which may point to a read error.

The use of a sample-barcoded 5' primer and a J-beta primer mix characterized a second PCR of roughly 6 to 11 cycles. All samples gave at least 2.5 million CDR3-containing paired-end reads. TCRdb reprocessed the 5' RACE reads via MiXCR and lists one record per CDR3 protein. The table has about 1.4 million distinct CDR3 sequences, 59% seen once. No fewer than 6.5 million PBMCs went into each sample. The CDR3 length is 13 residues. Per germline, CDR1 SGHTA and CDR2 FQGNSA. The V gene is TRBV7-2, the J gene TRBJ2-4; D call uncertain. Matching the DNA end better, TRBJ2-7 makes the J call doubtful. The receptor's source is a young man in good health. The sample comprised blood. In DNA form, the CDR3 reads TGTGCCAGCAGCCAAGCCCAGTCCTGCGAGCAGTACTTC. Encoded protein: CASSQAQSCEQYF.